Sequencing of this TCR beta chain was carried out in a study of cytomegalovirus exposure and HLA in healthy donors. General observations from the study: A missense DCLRE1C variant was associated with V- and J-gene trimming of TCR beta chains in a later analysis, and an independent cohort replicated the association. Researchers left out some V segments, among them TRBV6-2 and TRBV6-3, as indistinguishable.

This PCR relied on a set of 60 Vbeta primers and 13 Jbeta primers. TCRdb keeps only in-frame clones here, not all; method: immunoSEQ multiplex PCR. The table includes more than 100,000 clones, around nine tenths detected once. Of note for this clone: Its target is not known.

V shed 1 base and J 5 bases; nucleotides not matched to a gene: 5. Germline CDR1 and CDR2: LNHDA and SQIVND (reference sequence). The CDR3 is 17 residues long. Sequencing was done on a sample of PBMCs. V is TRBV19 and J is TRBJ2-5; 15 positions agree with TRBD2. The clonotype comes from a woman under 40 in good health and CMV-seronegative. CDR3 sequence reads: CASSIGTSGGAWETQYF. The CDR3 bases are TGTGCCAGTAGTATAGGGACTAGCGGGGGGGCCTGGGAGACCCAGTACTTC.